This TCR beta chain was found in a study of blood T cell repertoires in COVID-19. The overall study: PBMCs, B-cell-depleted T cells, or T cells provided the cDNA or gDNA that made up the material.

Using immunoSEQ multiplex PCR, the repertoire was profiled, and TCRdb retains in-frame clones only, with some absent. Counted here are some 350,000 clones, 80% to 90% occurring once; the ten biggest clones make up over 4.5%. Self-reported history from a screening survey and questionnaire set each donor's cohort. Trimming shortened V by 3 bases and J by 5 bases, and 15 bases separated the two germline ends. Germline assignment: CDR1 SGHNT and CDR2 YYREEE (reference sequence). This CDR3 has 15 residues. The specimen was PBMCs or T cells enriched from blood (not recorded which). The chain links TRBV5-4 to TRBJ1-5, with a tentative D call TRBD1 (5 bases). The TCR was taken from a man aged 25 to 45 who had recovered from COVID-19. The CDR3 here is CASSWGGGSDQPQHF. The CDR3 DNA reads as TGTGCCAGCAGCTGGGGCGGGGGTTCTGATCAGCCCCAGCATTTT. The full variable domain, rest sourced from reference TRBV5-4 and TRBJ1-5, is ETGVTQSPTHLIKTRGQQVTLRCSSQSGHNTVSWYQQALGQGPQFIFQYYREEENGRGNFPPRFSGLQFPNYSSELNVNALELDDSALYLCASSWGGGSDQPQHFGDGTRLSIL.